This TCR beta chain originates from a study of blood T cell repertoires in COVID-19 (dated by TCRdb to 2018 to 2021). Looking at the study overall: Samples covering the acute and convalescent phases of COVID-19 were provided by collaborators in the United States, Italy and Spain. The prospective study material was composed of cDNA or gDNA derived from T cells, B-cell-depleted T cells, or PBMCs. The dataset comprised deeply sampled blood TCRbeta repertoires from subjects exposed to, actively infected with, or recovered from COVID-19. The repertoires were released in a freely available public database intended as a resource for research on the immune response to SARS-CoV-2. Samples came from the ongoing ImmuneRACE study (first 160 participants) plus 1,254 subjects from 6 global collaborators. The sample metadata nearly always contained a de-identified subject ID, COVID-19 status, age in years and sex. Where available, HLA class I and class II types were obtained from metadata supplied by the sample provider rather than from assay-based typing. General findings and caveats noted by the study authors: How much clinical and demographic metadata was included differed by source and by participant, and the metadata was provided uncurated.

Participants in the prospective study were aged roughly 18 to 89 years, lived in 20 to 30 United States geographic areas, and enrolled through a virtual design. In the prospective study, cohorts were assigned on the basis of participant-reported clinical history obtained from a screening survey and a study questionnaire. Recovered participants in ImmuneRACE Cohort 3 were defined by two consecutive negative NP/OP PCR tests, clearance by a healthcare professional, or resolution of symptoms. In the prospective study, whole blood, serum and a nasopharyngeal or oropharyngeal swab were collected from each participant by mobile phlebotomists. Additional blood draws and questionnaires over a 2-month period could optionally be provided by prospective study participants. Blood samples from the prospective study were shipped frozen or at room temperature prior to DNA extraction. To note about this clone: Its recognized antigen is unknown. No base quality values were provided; no much bigger clone lies one nucleotide off.

TCRbeta CDR3 regions were amplified from genomic DNA using the immunoSEQ Assay, a bias-controlled multiplex PCR. The source study handled its data this way. Within the assay, amplification of reference gene primers was used to estimate how many nucleated cells each sample contained. To quantify the absolute abundance of each unique TCRbeta CDR3 rearrangement, sequence reads were collapsed and filtered. For each sample, productive Simpson clonality was calculated by taking the square root of Simpson's diversity index across productive rearrangements. Drawn from immuneACCESS, this table holds only the in-frame rearrangements with V and J called that TCRdb kept. Clones are partly lost; checked studies trace under half to an unresolved V gene and leave the rest unexplained. V and J calls and clone size are copied from that table; D and trimming were computed from the DNA. Counted in this sample were 450,000 or so clones; around 91% of them appeared once. Jointly, the top ten make up 0.6% of the sample.

For CDR1 and CDR2, the germline V gene lists KGHDR and SFDVKD. The trim is 3 bases for V and 6 bases for J, with a gap of 17 bases between the germline ends. The CDR3 numbers 16 residues from cysteine through phenylalanine. The entry retains the CDR3 DNA only, 48 bases that are in frame from base 1. Here the chain combines TRBV24-1 and TRBJ1-5; a weak D assignment points to TRBD1 (6 bases agree). This TCR was recovered from a man aged 18 to 35 who had recovered from COVID-19. What was sequenced was PBMCs or T cells enriched from blood (not recorded which). The base sequence is TGTGCCACCAGTGATCCTCATCTAGGGGGGGGTCAGCCCCAGCATTTT. It specifies CATSDPHLGGGQPQHF.